The sequence of this T cell receptor (beta chain) was determined in a study of metastatic and nonmetastatic thyroid tumors. TCRdb re-called clones via MiXCR from the PCR reads. The data hold approximately 23,000 clones, with roughly 23% observed a single time. Each patient came to thyroid surgery without any prior treatment (of any kind). This CDR3 spans 21 amino acids. The J segment lost 4 bases and the V segment lost 3 bases, leaving 20 bases of the junction unmatched. CDR1 is SGHAT, CDR2 FQNNGV, per germline. This clone was detected many times. Antigen: not known. Overall study results and limits: As reported, TCR beta diversity in blood and tumor was significantly higher in malignant thyroid tumors than in benign nodules.

The sequence was obtained from a male donor with papillary thyroid cancer or a benign thyroid nodule (not recorded which). Some clones in this sample may be carry-over from other donors' samples. This sequence joins TRBV11-2 and TRBJ2-1; TRBD2 aligns across 11 bases. The sequenced material came from blood. CDR3 residues: CASSFRIPGLAAEARYNEQFF. In DNA, the CDR3 is TGTGCCAGCAGCTTTAGGATACCGGGACTAGCGGCTGAAGCTAGATACAATGAGCAGTTCTTC. Based on the CDR3 plus reference TRBV11-2 and TRBJ2-1, the full variable domain is EAGVAQSPRYKIIEKRQSVAFWCNPISGHATLYWYQQILGQGPKLLIQFQNNGVVDDSQLPKDRFSAERLKGVDSTLKIQPAKLEDSAVYLCASSFRIPGLAAEARYNEQFFGPGTRLTVL.